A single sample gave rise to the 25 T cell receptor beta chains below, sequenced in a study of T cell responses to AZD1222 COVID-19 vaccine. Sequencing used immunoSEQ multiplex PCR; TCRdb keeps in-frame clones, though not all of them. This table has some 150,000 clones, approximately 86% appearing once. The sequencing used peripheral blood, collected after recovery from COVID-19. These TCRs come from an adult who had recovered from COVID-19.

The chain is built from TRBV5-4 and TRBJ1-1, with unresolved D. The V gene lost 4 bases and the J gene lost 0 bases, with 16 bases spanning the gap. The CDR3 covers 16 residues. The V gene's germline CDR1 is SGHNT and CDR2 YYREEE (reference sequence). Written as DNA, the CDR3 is TGTGCCAGCAGCCTCGATGGGGTCCCCATGAACACTGAAGCTTTCTTT. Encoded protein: CASSLDGVPMNTEAFF.

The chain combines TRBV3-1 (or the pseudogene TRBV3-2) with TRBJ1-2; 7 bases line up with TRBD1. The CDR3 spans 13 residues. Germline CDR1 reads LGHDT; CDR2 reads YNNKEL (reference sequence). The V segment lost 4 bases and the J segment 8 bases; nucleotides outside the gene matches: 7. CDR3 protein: CASSPNRGGGYTF. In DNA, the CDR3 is TGTGCCAGCAGCCCGAACAGGGGCGGAGGCTACACCTTC.

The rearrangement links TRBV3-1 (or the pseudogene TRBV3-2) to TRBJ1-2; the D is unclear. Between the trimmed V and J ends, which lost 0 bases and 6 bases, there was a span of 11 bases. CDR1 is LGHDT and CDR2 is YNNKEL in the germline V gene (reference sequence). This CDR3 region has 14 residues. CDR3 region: CASSQERTVDGYTF. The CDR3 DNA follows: TGTGCCAGCAGCCAAGAGAGGACGGTTGATGGCTACACCTTC.

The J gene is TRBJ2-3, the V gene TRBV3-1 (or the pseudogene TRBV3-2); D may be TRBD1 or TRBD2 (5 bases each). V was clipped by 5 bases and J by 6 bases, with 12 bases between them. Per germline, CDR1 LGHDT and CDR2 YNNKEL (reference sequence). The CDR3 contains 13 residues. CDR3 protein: CASSARGYDTQYF. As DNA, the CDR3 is TGTGCCAGCAGCGCTCGGGGCTATGATACGCAGTATTTT.

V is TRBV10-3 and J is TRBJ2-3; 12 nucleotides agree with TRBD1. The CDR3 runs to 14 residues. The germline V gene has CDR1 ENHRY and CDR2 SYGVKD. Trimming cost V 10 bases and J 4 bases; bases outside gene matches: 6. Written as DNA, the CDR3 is TGTGCCACCAGAGGGACAGGGGGCCCAGATACGCAGTATTTT. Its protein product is CATRGTGGPDTQYF.

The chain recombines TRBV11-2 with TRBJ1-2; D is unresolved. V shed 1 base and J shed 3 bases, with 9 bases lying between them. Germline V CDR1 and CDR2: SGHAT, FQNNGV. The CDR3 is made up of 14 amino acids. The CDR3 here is CASSLGPGDYGYTF. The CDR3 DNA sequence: TGTGCCAGCAGCTTAGGGCCTGGTGACTATGGCTACACCTTC. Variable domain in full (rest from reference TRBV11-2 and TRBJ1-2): EAGVAQSPRYKIIEKRQSVAFWCNPISGHATLYWYQQILGQGPKLLIQFQNNGVVDDSQLPKDRFSAERLKGVDSTLKIQPAKLEDSAVYLCASSLGPGDYGYTFGSGTRLTVV.

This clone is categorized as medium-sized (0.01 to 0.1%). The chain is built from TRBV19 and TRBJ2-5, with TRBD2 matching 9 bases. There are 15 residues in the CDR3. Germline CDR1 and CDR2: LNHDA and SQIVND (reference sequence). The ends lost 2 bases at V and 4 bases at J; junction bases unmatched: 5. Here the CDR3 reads CASSIHGTSPETQYF. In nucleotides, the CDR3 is TGTGCCAGTAGTATACATGGGACTAGCCCAGAGACCCAGTACTTC.

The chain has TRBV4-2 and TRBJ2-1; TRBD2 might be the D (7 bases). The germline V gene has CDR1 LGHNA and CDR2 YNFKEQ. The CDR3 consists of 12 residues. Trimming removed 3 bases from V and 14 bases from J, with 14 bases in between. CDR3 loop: CASSHGEGGKFF. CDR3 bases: TGTGCCAGCAGCCATGGAGAGGGGGGGAAGTTCTTC.

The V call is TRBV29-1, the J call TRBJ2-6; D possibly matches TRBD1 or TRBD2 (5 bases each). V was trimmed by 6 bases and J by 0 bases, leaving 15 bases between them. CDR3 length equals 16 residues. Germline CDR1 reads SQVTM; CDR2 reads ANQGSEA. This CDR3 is CSVARDVNSGANVLTF. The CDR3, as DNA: TGCAGCGTGGCCCGGGACGTAAACTCTGGGGCCAACGTCCTGACTTTC.

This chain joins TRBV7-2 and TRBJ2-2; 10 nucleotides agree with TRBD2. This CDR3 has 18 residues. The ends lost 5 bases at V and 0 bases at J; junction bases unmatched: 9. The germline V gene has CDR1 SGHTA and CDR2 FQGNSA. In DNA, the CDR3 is TGTGCCAGCAGCCCTAGATTTAGCGGGGGGACGAACACCGGGGAGCTGTTTTTT. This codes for CASSPRFSGGTNTGELFF.

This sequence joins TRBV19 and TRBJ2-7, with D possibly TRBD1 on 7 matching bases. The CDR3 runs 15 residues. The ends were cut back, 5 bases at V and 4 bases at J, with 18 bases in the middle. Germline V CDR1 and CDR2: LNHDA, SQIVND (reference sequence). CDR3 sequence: CASSQRQGGPYEQYF. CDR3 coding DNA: TGTGCCAGTAGTCAACGACAGGGAGGCCCTTACGAGCAGTACTTC.

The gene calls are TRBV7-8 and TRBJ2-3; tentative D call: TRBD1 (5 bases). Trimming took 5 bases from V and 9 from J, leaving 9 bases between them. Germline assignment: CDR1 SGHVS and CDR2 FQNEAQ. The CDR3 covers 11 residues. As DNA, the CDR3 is TGTGCCAGCAGCCCCAGGGAAACGCAGTATTTT. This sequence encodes CASSPRETQYF.

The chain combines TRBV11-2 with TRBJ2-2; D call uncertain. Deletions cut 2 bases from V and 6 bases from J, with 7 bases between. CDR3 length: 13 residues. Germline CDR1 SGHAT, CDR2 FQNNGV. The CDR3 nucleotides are TGTGCCAGCAGCTTAATGGCTGCCGGGGAGCTGTTTTTT. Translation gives CASSLMAAGELFF.

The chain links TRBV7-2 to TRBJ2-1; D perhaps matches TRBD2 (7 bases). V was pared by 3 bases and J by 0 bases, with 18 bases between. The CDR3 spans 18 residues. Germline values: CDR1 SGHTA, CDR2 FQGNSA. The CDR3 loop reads CASSFLGGGLASYNEQFF. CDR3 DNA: TGTGCCAGCAGCTTTCTGGGCGGGGGCCTCGCCTCCTACAATGAGCAGTTCTTC.

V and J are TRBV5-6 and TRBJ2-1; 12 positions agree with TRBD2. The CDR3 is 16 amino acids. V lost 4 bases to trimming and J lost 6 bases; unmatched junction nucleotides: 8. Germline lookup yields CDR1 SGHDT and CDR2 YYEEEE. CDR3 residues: CASSQPILAGGNEQFF. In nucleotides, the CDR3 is TGTGCCAGCAGCCAGCCGATACTAGCGGGAGGCAATGAGCAGTTCTTC.

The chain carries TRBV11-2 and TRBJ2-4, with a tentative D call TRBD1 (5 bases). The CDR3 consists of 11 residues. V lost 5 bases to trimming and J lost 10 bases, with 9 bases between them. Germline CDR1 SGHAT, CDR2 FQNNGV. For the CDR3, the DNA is TGTGCCAGCAGCGGGGCTACGATTCAGTACTTC. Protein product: CASSGATIQYF.

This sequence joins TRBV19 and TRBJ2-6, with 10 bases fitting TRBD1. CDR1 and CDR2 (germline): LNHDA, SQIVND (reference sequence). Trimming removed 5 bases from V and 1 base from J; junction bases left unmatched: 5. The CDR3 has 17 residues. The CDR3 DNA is TGTGCCAGTAGTCCGCGGGACAGGGGATCTGGGGCCAACGTCCTGACTTTC. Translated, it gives CASSPRDRGSGANVLTF. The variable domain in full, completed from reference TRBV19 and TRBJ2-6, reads DGGITQSPKYLFRKEGQNVTLSCEQNLNHDAMYWYRQDPGQGLRLIYYSQIVNDFQKGDIAEGYSVSREKKESFPLTVTSAQKNPTAFYLCASSPRDRGSGANVLTFGAGSRLTVL.

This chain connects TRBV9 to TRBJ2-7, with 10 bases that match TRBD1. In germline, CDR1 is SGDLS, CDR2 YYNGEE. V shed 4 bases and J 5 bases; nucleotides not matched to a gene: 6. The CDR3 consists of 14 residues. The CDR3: CASSLRQGANEQYF. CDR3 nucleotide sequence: TGTGCCAGCAGCCTGCGACAGGGGGCCAACGAGCAGTACTTC.

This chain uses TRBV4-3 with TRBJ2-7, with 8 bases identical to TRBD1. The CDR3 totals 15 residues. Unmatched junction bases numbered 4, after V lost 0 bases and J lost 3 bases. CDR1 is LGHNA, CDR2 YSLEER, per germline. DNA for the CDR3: TGCGCCAGCAGCCAAGAGCCAGGGGGCGTCTACGAGCAGTACTTC. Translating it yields CASSQEPGGVYEQYF.

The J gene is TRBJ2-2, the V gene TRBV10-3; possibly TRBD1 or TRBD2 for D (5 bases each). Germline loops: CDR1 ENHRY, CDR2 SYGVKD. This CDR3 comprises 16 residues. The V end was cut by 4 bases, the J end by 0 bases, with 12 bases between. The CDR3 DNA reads TGTGCCATCAGTGTAGGGACCTCGACGAACACCGGGGAGCTGTTTTTT. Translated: CAISVGTSTNTGELFF.

As DNA, the CDR3 is TGTGCCAGCAGCTTAGACGGGGGTTACAATGAGCAGTTCTTC. Protein: CASSLDGGYNEQFF. The chain is built from TRBV11-1 and TRBJ2-1, with a tentative D call TRBD2 (6 bases). Trimming stripped 1 base from V and 4 bases from J, with 8 bases between. The germline V gene encodes CDR1 SGHAT and CDR2 FQDESV (reference sequence). The CDR3 consists of 14 residues. The full variable domain, completed using reference TRBV11-1 and TRBJ2-1, is EAEVAQSPRYKITEKSQAVAFWCDPISGHATLYWYRQILGQGPELLVQFQDESVVDDSQLPKDRFSAERLKGVDSTLKIQPAELGDSAMYLCASSLDGGYNEQFFGPGTRLTVL.

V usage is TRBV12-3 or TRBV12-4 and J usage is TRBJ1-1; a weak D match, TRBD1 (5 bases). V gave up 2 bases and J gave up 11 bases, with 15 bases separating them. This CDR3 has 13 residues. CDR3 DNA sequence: TGTGCCAGCAGTTTACGGGGGAGCTGGTCGGCTTTCTTT. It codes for CASSLRGSWSAFF.

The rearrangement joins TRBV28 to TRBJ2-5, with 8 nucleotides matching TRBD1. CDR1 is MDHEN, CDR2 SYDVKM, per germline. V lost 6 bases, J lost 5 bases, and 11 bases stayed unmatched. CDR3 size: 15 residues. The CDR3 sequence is CASSNRGLGFETQYF. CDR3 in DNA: TGTGCCAGCAGCAACAGGGGGTTAGGCTTCGAGACCCAGTACTTC. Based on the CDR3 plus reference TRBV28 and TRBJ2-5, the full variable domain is DVKVTQSSRYLVKRTGEKVFLECVQDMDHENMFWYRQDPGLGLRLIYFSYDVKMKEKGDIPEGYSVSREKKERFSLILESASTNQTSMYLCASSNRGLGFETQYFGPGTRLLVL.

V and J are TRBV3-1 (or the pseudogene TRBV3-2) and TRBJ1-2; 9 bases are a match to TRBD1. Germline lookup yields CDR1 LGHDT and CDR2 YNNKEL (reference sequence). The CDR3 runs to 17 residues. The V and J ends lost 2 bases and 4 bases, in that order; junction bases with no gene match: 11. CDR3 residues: CASSQPGTGSIVYGYTF. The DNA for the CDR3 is TGTGCCAGCAGCCAACCCGGGACAGGGTCGATAGTCTATGGCTACACCTTC.

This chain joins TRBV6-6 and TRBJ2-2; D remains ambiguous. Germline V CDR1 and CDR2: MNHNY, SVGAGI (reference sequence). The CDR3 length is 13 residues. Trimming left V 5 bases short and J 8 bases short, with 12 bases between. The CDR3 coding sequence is TGTGCCAGCAGTCCCCGCCCCTCGGGGGAGCTGTTTTTT. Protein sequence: CASSPRPSGELFF.